A selection of T cell receptor beta chains follows, all from one sample in a study of response to subunit inactivated influenza vaccine. TCRdb independently ran MiXCR on the RT-PCR reads; one entry per CDR3 protein. The data hold approximately 250,000 distinct CDR3 sequences, with approximately 12% observed a single time. The sequencing here drew on non-naive T cells sorted from PBMCs, taken less than 15 days before vaccination. These receptors were collected from a middle-aged man who received an inactivated influenza vaccine. The conserved cysteine and the conserved F or W are not part of the CDR3 here. Fields, in order: V gene, clone size, CDR3 protein. A row's size may be missing; if present it is once, few, many or a size class.

TRBV20-1,many,SASRSGRAIPEQY
TRBV29-1,many,SARGSHNEQF
TRBV20-1,.,SALSGNTQY
TRBV20-1,.,SAIDTGAYGYT
TRBV15,.,ATSRGIVAGRETQY
TRBV20-1,.,SATLGASRIFSNEQF
TRBV2,few,ASKRTGSTDTQY
TRBV7-9,few,ASTAGLSPLH
TRBV6-1,few,ASSPGRNNSPLH
TRBV12-3/TRBV12-4,.,ASSFRTSGSSEQY
TRBV6-4,.,ASSDPTAGYTYEQY
TRBV5-1,few,ASSLEGQGDIQY
TRBV20-1,.,SASGSLGVTDTQY
TRBV7-2,few,ASSLAGETYGYT
TRBV7-7,.,ASSQGVVNEQF
TRBV4-1,.,ASSQDYVRNEKLF
TRBV6-6,.,AARRGQETQY
TRBV15,.,ATSRDSRTGYGYT
TRBV7-9,.,ASSWTGGDQPQH
TRBV5-8,many,ASTLRGSYEQY
TRBV5-1,few,ASSLGVHTNEKLF
TRBV6-2/TRBV6-3,few,ASSWKGVDTEAF
TRBV10-3,.,AISRTQGAEQY
TRBV4-1,many,ASTLDRGRSGYT
TRBV7-9,few,ASSTPGPETSQY
TRBV12-3/TRBV12-4,.,ASSVRDEQF
TRBV7-9,many,ASSLTGLGGYT
TRBV5-5,.,ASSLSTGSPSGANVLT
TRBV11-1,.,ASSPGTSGRSIGETQY
TRBV12-3/TRBV12-4,few,ASSLSTQLNTEAF
TRBV19,.,ASSSMGSGIYEQY
TRBV18,few,ASSPRGAGTAPDSGYT
TRBV19,many,ASRHRDRVTEAF
TRBV4-3,.,ASSQDRSGEQY